This T cell receptor beta chain was sequenced during a study of cytomegalovirus exposure and HLA in healthy donors. A single count supports this clone. Per germline, CDR1 SNHLY and CDR2 FYNNEI. The V gene lost 10 bases and the J gene lost 6 bases, with 15 bases spanning the gap. This CDR3 contains 12 residues. The PCR contained 60 Vbeta and 13 Jbeta primers. Repertoires were generated with immunoSEQ multiplex PCR, while TCRdb's copy carries only in-frame clones and drops some. The sample shows about 67,000 clones, around 77% of them seen only once. Healthy bone marrow donors made up the donor group. This chain links TRBV2 with TRBJ1-1; tentatively, D is TRBD1 (6 bases). This clonotype originated in a young woman in good health and CMV-seronegative. The material sequenced was PBMCs. CDR3 region: CAKRRGGAEAFF. DNA of the CDR3: TGTGCCAAAAGACGAGGGGGGGCTGAAGCTTTCTTT.